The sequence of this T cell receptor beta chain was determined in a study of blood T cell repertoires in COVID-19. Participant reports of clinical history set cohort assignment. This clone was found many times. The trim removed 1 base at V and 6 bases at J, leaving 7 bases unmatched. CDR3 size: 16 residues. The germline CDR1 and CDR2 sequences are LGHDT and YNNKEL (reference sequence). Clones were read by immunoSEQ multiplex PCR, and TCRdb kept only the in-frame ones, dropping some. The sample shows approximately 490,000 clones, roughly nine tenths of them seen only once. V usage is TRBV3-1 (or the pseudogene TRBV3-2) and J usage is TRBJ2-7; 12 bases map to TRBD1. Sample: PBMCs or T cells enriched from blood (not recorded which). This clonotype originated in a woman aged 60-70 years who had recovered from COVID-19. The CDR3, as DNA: TGTGCCAGCAGCCAAGGGGACAGGGGGCGCGGAGGCGAGCAGTACTTC. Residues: CASSQGDRGRGGEQYF.